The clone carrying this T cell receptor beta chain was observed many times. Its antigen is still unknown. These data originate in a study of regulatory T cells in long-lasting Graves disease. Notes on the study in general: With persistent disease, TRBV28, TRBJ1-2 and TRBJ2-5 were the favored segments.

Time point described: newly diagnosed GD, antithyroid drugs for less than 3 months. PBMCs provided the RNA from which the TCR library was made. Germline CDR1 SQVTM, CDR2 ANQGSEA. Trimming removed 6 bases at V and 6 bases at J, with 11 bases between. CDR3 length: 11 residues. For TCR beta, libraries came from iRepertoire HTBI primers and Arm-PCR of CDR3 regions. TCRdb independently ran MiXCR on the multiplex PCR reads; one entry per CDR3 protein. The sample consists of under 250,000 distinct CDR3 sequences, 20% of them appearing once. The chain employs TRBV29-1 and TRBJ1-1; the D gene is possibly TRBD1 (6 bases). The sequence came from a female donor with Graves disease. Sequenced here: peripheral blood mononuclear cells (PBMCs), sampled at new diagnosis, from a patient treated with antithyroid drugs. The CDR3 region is CSVRGGPEAFF. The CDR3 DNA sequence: TGCAGCGTGAGGGGGGGGCCTGAAGCTTTCTTT.